The rows below give T cell receptor beta chains drawn from one sample of a study of cytomegalovirus exposure and HLA in healthy donors. The method was immunoSEQ multiplex PCR; TCRdb's version includes in-frame clones alone and lacks a portion of them. This sample has 120,000 or so clones, with nearly 80% found just once. Sequenced material: PBMCs. These receptors all stem from a middle-aged woman in good health and CMV-seronegative. The CDR3 runs from the conserved cysteine through the conserved F or W. Each record gives: J gene, clone size, D gene, V gene, CDR3 protein, CDR3 DNA. The D gene is left open where the match is weak. Only part of the rows carry a size: once, few, many, or a class if the clone is expanded.

j_gene: TRBJ1-3; abundance: NA; d_gene: NA; v_gene: TRBV28; CDR3aa: CASSSLLTIYF; CDR3nt: TGTGCCAGCAGTTCTTTACTAACCATATATTTT
j_gene: TRBJ2-1; abundance: NA; d_gene: NA; v_gene: TRBV7-9; CDR3aa: CASSFGLRSYNEQFF; CDR3nt: TGTGCCAGCAGCTTTGGCCTCCGCTCCTACAATGAGCAGTTCTTC
j_gene: TRBJ1-3; abundance: NA; d_gene: TRBD1; v_gene: TRBV5-1; CDR3aa: CASSLGDSIGNTIYF; CDR3nt: TGCGCCAGCAGCTTGGGGGACAGTATTGGAAACACCATATATTTT
j_gene: TRBJ1-5; abundance: NA; d_gene: TRBD1; v_gene: TRBV6-1; CDR3aa: CATGQAPYSNQPQHF; CDR3nt: TGTGCCACAGGACAGGCTCCCTATAGCAATCAGCCCCAGCATTTT
j_gene: TRBJ1-4; abundance: NA; d_gene: NA; v_gene: TRBV6-1; CDR3aa: CASSTRGAKLFF; CDR3nt: TGTGCCAGCAGTACCCGGGGTGCGAAACTGTTTTTT
j_gene: TRBJ1-1; abundance: NA; d_gene: NA; v_gene: TRBV9; CDR3aa: CASSPPWGGEVLFF; CDR3nt: TGTGCCAGCAGCCCTCCCTGGGGCGGTGAGGTTCTTTTCTTT
j_gene: TRBJ1-1; abundance: NA; d_gene: TRBD1; v_gene: TRBV6-5; CDR3aa: CASSWAGGNTEAFF; CDR3nt: TGTGCCAGCAGTTGGGCAGGGGGGAACACTGAAGCTTTCTTT
j_gene: TRBJ1-2; abundance: NA; d_gene: NA; v_gene: TRBV2; CDR3aa: CASSEVTNYGYTF; CDR3nt: TGTGCCAGCAGTGAGGTGACAAACTATGGCTACACCTTC
j_gene: TRBJ2-2; abundance: NA; d_gene: NA; v_gene: TRBV15; CDR3aa: CATSRDGHPPGELFF; CDR3nt: TGTGCCACCAGCAGAGATGGACATCCCCCCGGGGAGCTGTTTTTT
j_gene: TRBJ2-3; abundance: NA; d_gene: NA; v_gene: TRBV11-2; CDR3aa: CASSLGGHTDTQYF; CDR3nt: TGTGCCAGCAGCTTAGGGGGCCACACAGATACGCAGTATTTT
j_gene: TRBJ2-7; abundance: NA; d_gene: TRBD1; v_gene: TRBV7-9; CDR3aa: CSSSRDSSEQYF; CDR3nt: TGTTCCAGCAGCCGGGACAGCAGCGAGCAGTACTTC
j_gene: TRBJ2-7; abundance: NA; d_gene: NA; v_gene: TRBV9; CDR3aa: CASSVGTDAYEQYF; CDR3nt: TGTGCCAGCAGCGTGGGCACGGATGCCTACGAGCAGTACTTC
j_gene: TRBJ1-2; abundance: NA; d_gene: TRBD1; v_gene: TRBV28; CDR3aa: CASSRGEGAVYGYTF; CDR3nt: TGTGCCAGCAGCCGCGGTGAGGGGGCTGTCTATGGCTACACCTTC
j_gene: TRBJ2-1; abundance: NA; d_gene: TRBD2; v_gene: TRBV5-1; CDR3aa: CASSYEEGLAGANEQFF; CDR3nt: TGCGCCAGCAGCTACGAGGAGGGACTAGCGGGGGCAAATGAGCAGTTCTTC
j_gene: TRBJ1-5; abundance: NA; d_gene: NA; v_gene: TRBV4-1; CDR3aa: CASSQVQSNQPQHF; CDR3nt: TGCGCCAGCAGCCAAGTCCAGAGCAATCAGCCCCAGCATTTT
j_gene: TRBJ2-1; abundance: once; d_gene: NA; v_gene: TRBV18; CDR3aa: CASSPSQGGSYNEQFF; CDR3nt: TGTGCCAGCTCACCAAGCCAGGGGGGCTCCTACAATGAGCAGTTCTTC
j_gene: TRBJ2-7; abundance: NA; d_gene: NA; v_gene: TRBV21-1; CDR3aa: CASSKASRDRGSYEQYF; CDR3nt: TGTGCCAGCAGCAAAGCGAGTAGGGACAGGGGTTCCTACGAGCAGTACTTC
j_gene: TRBJ2-2; abundance: NA; d_gene: TRBD2; v_gene: TRBV6-5; CDR3aa: CASSYGTSATGELFF; CDR3nt: TGTGCCAGCAGTTATGGGACTAGTGCCACCGGGGAGCTGTTTTTT
j_gene: TRBJ2-1; abundance: once; d_gene: TRBD2; v_gene: TRBV6-5; CDR3aa: CASSYSPSGSLEQFF; CDR3nt: TGTGCCAGCAGTTACTCTCCTAGCGGGAGTCTTGAGCAGTTCTTC
j_gene: TRBJ1-4; abundance: NA; d_gene: NA; v_gene: TRBV18; CDR3aa: CASSPGGSNEKLFF; CDR3nt: TGTGCCAGCTCACCGGGGGGATCTAATGAAAAACTGTTTTTT
j_gene: TRBJ2-2; abundance: once; d_gene: TRBD1; v_gene: TRBV5-6; CDR3aa: CASSNNDRDGPGELFF; CDR3nt: TGTGCCAGCAGCAACAATGACAGGGATGGTCCCGGGGAGCTGTTTTTT
j_gene: TRBJ2-1; abundance: NA; d_gene: NA; v_gene: TRBV9; CDR3aa: CASSGLGTQNEQFF; CDR3nt: TGTGCCAGCAGCGGGTTAGGGACTCAGAATGAGCAGTTCTTC
j_gene: TRBJ2-5; abundance: few; d_gene: NA; v_gene: TRBV9; CDR3aa: CASSVDGAGDRETQYF; CDR3nt: TGTGCCAGCAGCGTAGATGGGGCCGGTGACCGAGAGACCCAGTACTTC
j_gene: TRBJ2-7; abundance: once; d_gene: TRBD1; v_gene: TRBV6-4; CDR3aa: CASRQGAQEQYF; CDR3nt: TGTGCCAGCAGACAGGGGGCGCAAGAGCAGTACTTC
j_gene: TRBJ2-1; abundance: NA; d_gene: TRBD1; v_gene: TRBV28; CDR3aa: CASSLGTGVDNEQFF; CDR3nt: TGTGCCAGCAGTTTGGGGACAGGGGTTGACAATGAGCAGTTCTTC
j_gene: TRBJ1-1; abundance: NA; d_gene: NA; v_gene: TRBV27; CDR3aa: CASSLSRNTEAFF; CDR3nt: TGTGCCAGCAGCCTCTCCAGGAACACTGAAGCTTTCTTT
j_gene: TRBJ2-7; abundance: once; d_gene: NA; v_gene: TRBV27; CDR3aa: CASSLRQTSYEQYF; CDR3nt: TGTGCCAGCAGTTTAAGACAGACCTCCTACGAGCAGTACTTC
j_gene: TRBJ2-1; abundance: NA; d_gene: TRBD1; v_gene: TRBV5-6; CDR3aa: CASSASGTAYNEQFF; CDR3nt: TGTGCCAGCAGCGCCTCCGGGACAGCTTACAATGAGCAGTTCTTC
j_gene: TRBJ2-5; abundance: NA; d_gene: TRBD1; v_gene: TRBV5-1; CDR3aa: CASSSTGYGETQYF; CDR3nt: TGCGCCAGCAGCTCGACAGGGTACGGGGAGACCCAGTACTTC
j_gene: TRBJ2-7; abundance: NA; d_gene: TRBD1; v_gene: TRBV4-1; CDR3aa: CASSLRTGGLNEQYF; CDR3nt: TGCGCCAGCAGCCTGAGGACAGGGGGCCTCAACGAGCAGTACTTC
j_gene: TRBJ2-7; abundance: NA; d_gene: NA; v_gene: TRBV28; CDR3aa: CASSFGGSSYEQYF; CDR3nt: TGTGCCAGCAGTTTTGGGGGCAGCTCCTACGAGCAGTACTTC